Following are 21 T cell receptor beta chains from one sample sequenced in a study of T cell responses to AZD1222 COVID-19 vaccine. Assay used: immunoSEQ multiplex PCR; TCRdb lists only in-frame clones, some missing. The sample has 150,000 to 200,000 clones, around 93% seen once. The sample in question was peripheral blood, obtained on day 0 of AZD1222 vaccination. These receptor sequences come from an adult in good health.

The CDR3 loop reads CASSLGTGGYEQYF. The CDR3 DNA is TGTGCCAGCAGCTTGGGGACAGGGGGGTACGAGCAGTACTTC. V is TRBV5-6 and J is TRBJ2-7, with 10 positions matching TRBD1. This CDR3 has 14 amino acids. Germline CDR1 SGHDT, CDR2 YYEEEE. The ends lost 0 bases at V and 4 bases at J; junction bases unmatched: 1. The full variable domain, completed using reference TRBV5-6 and TRBJ2-7, is DAGVTQSPTHLIKTRGQQVTLRCSPKSGHDTVSWYQQALGQGPQFIFQYYEEEERQRGNFPDRFSGHQFPNYSSELNVNALLLGDSALYLCASSLGTGGYEQYFGPGTRLTVT.

This sequence joins TRBV21-1 and TRBJ2-3; TRBD2 is the table's D call, not checked against the DNA. TRBV21-1 is described as a pseudogene. The CDR3 consists of 15 residues. The CDR3 region is CASSKGWREGDTQYF. In DNA form, the CDR3 reads TGTGCCAGCAGCAAAGGTTGGCGGGAGGGAGATACGCAGTATTTT.

The chain employs TRBV7-2 and TRBJ2-7; D is possibly TRBD2 (5 bases). Germline CDR1 reads SGHTA; CDR2 reads FQGNSA. There are 12 residues in the CDR3. Trimming took 2 bases from V and 7 from J, leaving 9 bases between them. The CDR3 reads CASSLPGLEQYF. As DNA, the CDR3 is TGTGCCAGCAGCTTACCAGGACTGGAGCAGTACTTC.

The chain combines TRBV21-1 with TRBJ1-5; the table's D call, TRBD1, was not checked against the DNA. TRBV21-1 is flagged as a pseudogene. The length of the CDR3 is 15 residues. The DNA of the CDR3 is TGTGCCACAACTCCGGGACAGGGGGCGCATCAGCCCCAGCATTTT. This codes for CATTPGQGAHQPQHF.

The V gene is TRBV5-1, the J gene TRBJ2-7; maybe TRBD1 (7 bases). The CDR3 is 13 residues long. Germline CDR1 reads SGHRS; CDR2 reads YFSETQ. V lost 4 bases, J lost 5 bases, and 13 bases lay in between. The CDR3 is CASSAGQLNEQYF. The CDR3 coding sequence is TGCGCCAGCAGCGCGGGACAGCTGAACGAGCAGTACTTC.

The gene calls are TRBV19 and TRBJ1-1; 8 nucleotides align to TRBD1. The V gene end was trimmed by 3 bases and the J gene end by 4 bases; junction bases not matched to a gene: 7. The CDR3 contains 15 residues. Germline assignment: CDR1 LNHDA and CDR2 SQIVND (reference sequence). The CDR3 nucleotides read TGTGCCAGTAGTATCGTTGGGACAGGACCCACTGAAGCTTTCTTT. This gives the protein CASSIVGTGPTEAFF.

This chain connects TRBV18 to TRBJ2-1; D remains ambiguous. The germline V and J ends were trimmed by 0 bases and 6 bases, with 6 bases remaining between them. The CDR3 contains 13 residues. Looked up from germline, CDR1 is KGHSH and CDR2 is LQKENI. CDR3 residues: CASSPPSFNEQFF. The CDR3 DNA reads TGTGCCAGCTCACCACCCTCTTTCAATGAGCAGTTCTTC.

J is TRBJ2-2 and V is TRBV3-1 (or the pseudogene TRBV3-2); D remains ambiguous. CDR1 is LGHDT, CDR2 YNNKEL, per germline (reference sequence). V was cut by 4 bases and J by 1 base, with 10 bases left in between. This CDR3 is built from 15 residues. As DNA, the CDR3 is TGTGCCAGCAGCCCGCAACTGCGGAACACCGGGGAGCTGTTTTTT. It is translated as CASSPQLRNTGELFF.

The chain is built from TRBV25-1 and TRBJ1-2; perhaps TRBD1 as D (5 bases). The CDR3 covers 13 residues. The germline V gene encodes CDR1 MGHDK and CDR2 SYGVNS. V was trimmed by 4 bases and J by 4 bases, leaving 10 bases between them. The CDR3 region is CASSGQGFYGYTF. For the CDR3, the DNA is TGTGCCAGCAGTGGGCAGGGTTTCTATGGCTACACCTTC.

The chain couples TRBV30 to TRBJ1-2; D is ambiguous. Deletions cut 1 base from V and 8 bases from J, with 20 bases between. The CDR3 loop spans 15 amino acids. Germline loops: CDR1 GTSNPN, CDR2 SVGIG (reference sequence). CDR3: CAWSASDSPFGGYTF. For the CDR3, the DNA is TGTGCCTGGAGTGCTTCAGATTCCCCCTTCGGGGGCTACACCTTC.

V and J are TRBV7-3 and TRBJ2-2; 11 bases map to TRBD2. Germline CDR1 SGHTA, CDR2 FQGTGA. The CDR3 is made up of 17 amino acids. V trimming: 0 bases; J trimming: 3 bases; junction bases outside the gene matches: 3. The CDR3 nucleotides are TGTGCCAGCAGCTTAACACAACTAGCGGGAGACACCGGGGAGCTGTTTTTT. Residues: CASSLTQLAGDTGELFF.

DNA of the CDR3: TGTGCCAGCAGTGAGGGACAGGGCTCTCAGCCCCAGCATTTT. Protein sequence: CASSEGQGSQPQHF. J is TRBJ1-5 and V is TRBV2, with TRBD1 identical over 9 bases. CDR1 and CDR2 (germline): SNHLY, FYNNEI. The CDR3 is 14 amino acids. The V gene end was trimmed by 3 bases and the J gene end by 6 bases; junction bases not matched to a gene: 3. The full variable domain, with the rest looked up from reference TRBV2 and TRBJ1-5, is EPEVTQTPSHQVTQMGQEVILRCVPISNHLYFYWYRQILGQKVEFLVSFYNNEISEKSEIFDDQFSVERPDGSNFTLKIRSTKLEDSAMYFCASSEGQGSQPQHFGDGTRLSIL.

The V call is TRBV28, the J call TRBJ1-4; no definite D call. The CDR3 is 14 amino acids. CDR1 is MDHEN, CDR2 SYDVKM, per germline. The V and J ends lost 5 bases and 6 bases respectively, with 13 bases between them. The CDR3 loop is CASSPGGSDEKLFF. CDR3 in DNA: TGTGCCAGCAGTCCGGGCGGTTCGGATGAAAAACTGTTTTTT.

The chain uses TRBV29-1 and TRBJ2-3, with unresolved D. Germline V lookup: CDR1 SQVTM, CDR2 ANQGSEA. The ends were cut back, 7 bases at V and 6 bases at J, with 14 bases in the middle. This CDR3 region has 12 residues. CDR3 sequence (DNA): TGCAGCGGTGACAACACCGGGGATACGCAGTATTTT. Translated, it gives CSGDNTGDTQYF.

The chain recombines TRBV11-1 with TRBJ2-7; D is possibly TRBD1 or TRBD2 (5 bases each). V lost 11 bases and J lost 4, with 12 bases in between. CDR3 size: 11 residues. CDR1 is SGHAT and CDR2 is FQDESV in the germline V gene (reference sequence). CDR3 protein: CAGDEIYEQYF. CDR3 sequence (DNA): TGTGCCGGGGACGAGATTTACGAGCAGTACTTC.

In DNA form, the CDR3 reads TGTGCCAGCAGGGCCGTGGGGGGGAGGCAAGAGACCCAGTACTTC. It encodes CASRAVGGRQETQYF. V and J are TRBV6-4 and TRBJ2-5; 7 positions agree with TRBD2. The CDR3 runs 15 residues. J was trimmed by 2 bases and V by 6 bases; bases with no gene match: 9. CDR1 MRHNA and CDR2 SNTAGT come from the germline V gene.

The chain joins TRBV29-1 to TRBJ2-1; D might be TRBD2 (6 bases). The V end was cut by 6 bases, the J end by 0 bases, with 12 bases between. This CDR3 has 14 residues. Germline-derived CDR1 and CDR2 are SQVTM and ANQGSEA. CDR3 loop: CSVAGGSSYNEQFF. The CDR3 bases are TGCAGCGTCGCCGGGGGTAGCTCCTACAATGAGCAGTTCTTC.

This clone appeared a few times. The rearrangement uses TRBV3-1 (or the pseudogene TRBV3-2) and TRBJ2-3; D gene ambiguous. This CDR3 spans 15 amino acids. Germline CDR1 is LGHDT and CDR2 is YNNKEL (reference sequence). With 1 base removed from V and 0 bases from J, the gap between germline ends came to 8 bases. The CDR3: CASSQARQSTDTQYF. The CDR3, as DNA: TGTGCCAGCAGCCAAGCCCGGCAGAGCACAGATACGCAGTATTTT.

The chain's CDR3 is CASSYFGRPYEQYF. In nucleotides, the CDR3 is TGTGCCAGCAGTTACTTCGGCAGACCCTACGAGCAGTACTTC. The chain uses TRBV6-5 and TRBJ2-7, with D unresolved. Germline values: CDR1 MNHEY, CDR2 SVGAGI. The CDR3 sequence is 14 residues long. V was cut by 1 base and J by 2 bases, with 9 bases left in between.

The V and J genes are TRBV27 and TRBJ2-1; a possible D gene is TRBD2 (7 bases). V was shortened by 6 bases and J by 3 bases, with 18 bases between the two germline ends. This CDR3 has 16 residues. Germline CDR1 is MNHEY and CDR2 is SMNVEV (reference sequence). This CDR3 reads CASSPGASGFYNEQFF. In DNA form, the CDR3 reads TGTGCCAGCAGCCCGGGGGCTAGCGGTTTCTACAATGAGCAGTTCTTC.

The CDR3 sequence is CASSPPISSYNEQFF. DNA of the CDR3: TGTGCCAGCAGCCCCCCAATCAGCTCCTACAATGAGCAGTTCTTC. The chain combines TRBV9 with TRBJ2-1; D remains unclear. Germline V CDR1 and CDR2: SGDLS, YYNGEE. The CDR3 has 15 residues. V was shortened by 4 bases and J by 0 bases, with 11 bases between the two germline ends.